Listed here are 2 T cell receptor beta chains from one sample, sequenced in a study of regulatory T cells in long-lasting Graves disease. Arm-PCR of CDR3 regions and iRepertoire HTBI primers were the basis on which TCR beta libraries were built. TCRdb called the multiplex PCR reads again in MiXCR, with one record for every CDR3 protein. This sample has 540,000 or so distinct CDR3 sequences, with less than 15% found just once. Noted time point: newly diagnosed GD, antithyroid drugs for less than 3 months. Extracted PBMC RNA gave rise to the TCR library. This same sample was also taken into another study, of T cells in Graves' hyperthyroidism and ophthalmopathy.

The specimen comprised peripheral blood mononuclear cells (PBMCs), sampled at new diagnosis, from a patient treated with antithyroid drugs. These receptor sequences come from a young man with Graves disease.

The V call is TRBV24-1, the J call TRBJ1-1; no clear D. CDR1 and CDR2 (germline): KGHDR, SFDVKD. CDR3 length: 15 residues. Trimming stripped 4 bases from V and 1 base from J, with 12 bases between. DNA for the CDR3: TGTGCCACCAGTGACGGTCCGCTTTGGAACACTGAAGCTTTCTTT. Amino acid sequence: CATSDGPLWNTEAFF.

This clonotype was observed at least ten times. A read error may produce the germline difference seen at one junction end. This rearrangement joins TRBV5-1 to TRBJ1-1; D remains ambiguous. This CDR3 is 14 amino acids long. Germline values: CDR1 SGHRS, CDR2 YFSETQ. CDR3 amino acids: CASSFASMNTEAFF. CDR3 sequence (DNA): TGTGCCAGCAGCTTTGCCAGTATGAACACTGAAGCTTTCTTT.